This TCR beta chain was observed in a study of shared clonotypes between healthy human individuals. Study findings and constraints: Sampling involved blood alone; tissue repertoires likely differ.

Using approximately 200 ng DNA, 30,000 or so T cell genomes, the sorted-subset replicate PCRs were run. Produced via immunoSEQ multiplex PCR; TCRdb's table is partial and in-frame only. The table has over 400,000 clones, about 96% seen once. A word on this clone: No antigen is known for it.

This CDR3 has 13 amino acids. Germline CDR1 and CDR2: SGDLS and YYNGEE. The ends were cut back, 2 bases at V and 8 bases at J, with 13 bases in the middle. The study drew its donors from healthy HIV-negative adults without recent acute infections or vaccinations. Material for sequencing was naive CD4+ T cells sorted from blood. Subset noted: CD45RA+ positively selected. The gene calls are TRBV9 and TRBJ1-2, with D uncertain. This clonotype was obtained from a woman between 25 and 40 years old in good health. The CDR3 region is CASSVSPVQGYTF. For the CDR3, the DNA is TGTGCCAGCAGCGTCAGCCCTGTTCAAGGCTACACCTTC.